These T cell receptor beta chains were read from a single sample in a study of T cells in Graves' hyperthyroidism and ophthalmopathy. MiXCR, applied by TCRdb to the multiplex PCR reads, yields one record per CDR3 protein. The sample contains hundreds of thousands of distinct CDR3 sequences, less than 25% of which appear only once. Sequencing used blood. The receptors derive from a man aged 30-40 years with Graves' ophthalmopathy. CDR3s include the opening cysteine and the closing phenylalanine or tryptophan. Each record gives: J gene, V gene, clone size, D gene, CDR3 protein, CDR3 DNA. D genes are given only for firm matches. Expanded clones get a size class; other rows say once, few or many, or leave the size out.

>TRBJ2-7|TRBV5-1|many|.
CASSLVEEPYEQYF
TGCGCCAGCAGCTTGGTAGAGGAGCCCTACGAGCAGTACTTC
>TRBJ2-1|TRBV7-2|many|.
CASSLRSNYNEQFF
TGTGCCAGCAGCTTAAGGTCCAACTACAATGAGCAGTTCTTC
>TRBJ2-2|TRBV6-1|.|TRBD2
CASRPLRTSGNTGELFF
TGTGCCAGCAGGCCACTTCGGACTAGCGGGAACACCGGGGAGCTGTTTTTT
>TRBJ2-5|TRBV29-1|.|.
CSVEAPRGERETQYF
TGCAGCGTTGAAGCCCCCAGAGGAGAGCGAGAGACCCAGTACTTC
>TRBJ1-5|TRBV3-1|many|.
CASSQDGAGYRNQPQHF
TGTGCCAGCAGCCAAGATGGAGCAGGGTATCGCAATCAGCCCCAGCATTTT
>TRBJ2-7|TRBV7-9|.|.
CASSSGTGGPSYEQYF
TGTGCCAGCAGCTCGGGGACCGGTGGGCCCTCCTACGAGCAGTACTTC
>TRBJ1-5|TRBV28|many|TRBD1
CASSGPDRAPNGAQHF
TGTGCCAGCAGTGGACCTGACAGGGCGCCCAATGGGGCCCAGCATTTT
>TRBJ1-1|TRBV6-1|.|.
CASSEVLRGTEAFF
TGTGCCAGCAGTGAAGTTTTAAGGGGCACTGAAGCTTTCTTT
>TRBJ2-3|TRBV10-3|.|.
CAISDQGIEDTQYF
TGTGCCATCAGTGATCAGGGGATTGAAGATACGCAGTATTTT
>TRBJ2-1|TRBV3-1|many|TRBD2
CASSQDRLAGVNNEQFF
TGTGCCAGCAGCCAAGATCGGCTAGCGGGAGTGAACAATGAGCAGTTCTTC
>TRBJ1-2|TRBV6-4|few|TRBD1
CASRQGPNYGYTF
TGTGCCAGTCGACAGGGACCTAACTATGGCTACACCTTC
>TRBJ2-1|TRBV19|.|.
CASSRAGNNEQFF
TGTGCCAGTAGTAGGGCGGGAAACAATGAGCAGTTCTTC
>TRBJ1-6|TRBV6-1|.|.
CASSETKNSPLHF
TGTGCCAGCAGTGAGACAAAGAATTCACCCCTCCACTTT
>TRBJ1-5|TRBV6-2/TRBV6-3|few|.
CASRFDSQPQHF
TGTGCCAGCAGATTCGACAGTCAGCCCCAGCATTTT
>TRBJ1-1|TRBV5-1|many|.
CASSPQWQRATEAFF
TGCGCCAGCAGCCCACAGTGGCAGAGGGCCACTGAAGCTTTCTTT
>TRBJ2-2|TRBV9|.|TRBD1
CASSGRQGRAGELFF
TGTGCCAGCAGCGGAAGACAGGGTCGGGCCGGGGAGCTGTTTTTT
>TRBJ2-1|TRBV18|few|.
CASSGTSLVDEQFF
TGTGCCAGCTCAGGGACCTCTTTGGTCGATGAGCAGTTCTTC
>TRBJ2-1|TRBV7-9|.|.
CASSLAHGAYNEQFF
TGTGCCAGCAGCTTAGCGCACGGCGCCTACAATGAGCAGTTCTTC
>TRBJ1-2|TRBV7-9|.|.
CASSPRPEWGYTF
TGTGCCAGCAGCCCTCGCCCCGAGTGGGGCTACACCTTC
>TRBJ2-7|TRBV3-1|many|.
CASSHLDAYEQYF
TGTGCCAGCAGCCATTTGGACGCCTACGAGCAGTACTTC
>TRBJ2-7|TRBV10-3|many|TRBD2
CAISQKSGTTTYEQYF
TGTGCCATCTCCCAAAAGTCCGGGACTACTACCTACGAGCAGTACTTC
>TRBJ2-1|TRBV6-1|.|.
CASSEVDGSYNEQFF
TGTGCCAGCAGTGAAGTCGATGGGTCCTACAATGAGCAGTTCTTC